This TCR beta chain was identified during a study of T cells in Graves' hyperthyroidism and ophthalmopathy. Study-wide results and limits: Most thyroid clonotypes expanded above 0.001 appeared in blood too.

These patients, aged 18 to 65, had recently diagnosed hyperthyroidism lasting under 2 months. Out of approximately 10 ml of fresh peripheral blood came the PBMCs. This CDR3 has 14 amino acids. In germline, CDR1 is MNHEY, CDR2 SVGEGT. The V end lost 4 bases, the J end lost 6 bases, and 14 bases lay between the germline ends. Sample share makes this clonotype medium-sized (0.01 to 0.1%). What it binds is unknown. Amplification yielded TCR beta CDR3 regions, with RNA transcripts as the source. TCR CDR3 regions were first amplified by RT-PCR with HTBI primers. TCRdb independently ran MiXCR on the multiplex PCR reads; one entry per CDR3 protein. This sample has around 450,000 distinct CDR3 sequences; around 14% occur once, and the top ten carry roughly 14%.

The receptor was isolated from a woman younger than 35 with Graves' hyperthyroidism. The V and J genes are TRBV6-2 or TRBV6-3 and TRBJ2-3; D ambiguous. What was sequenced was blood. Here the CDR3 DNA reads TGTGCCAGCAGTTCCCCAAGTGAAGGTGATACGCAGTATTTT. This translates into CASSSPSEGDTQYF.